Sequencing of this T cell receptor (beta chain) was carried out in a study of cytomegalovirus exposure and HLA in healthy donors. Study results and limitations: The authors listed around 150 TCR beta chains as cytomegalovirus-associated.

These donors were members of the roughly 120-subject validation cohort, a group separate from the roughly 670-subject first cohort. The CDR3 loop spans 11 amino acids. Trimming shortened V by 6 bases and J by 12 bases, and 15 bases separated the two germline ends. CDR1 and CDR2 from the germline V gene are DFQATT and SNEGSKA (reference sequence). Data came from immunoSEQ multiplex PCR; TCRdb stores just in-frame clones and leaves some out. In the table there are more than 140,000 clones, about 89% of which are singletons. A single count supports this clone. Its antigen is currently unknown. The sequence derives from a woman between 18 and 29 years old in good health and CMV-seropositive. This rearrangement joins TRBV20-1 to TRBJ2-1, with D maybe TRBD2 (6 bases). Sequences were obtained from PBMCs. CDR3 amino acids: CSALWGEPQFF. The DNA for the CDR3 is TGCAGTGCCCTCTGGGGGGAGCCGCAGTTCTTC.